Listed below are T cell receptor beta chains from one sample, sequenced in a study of blood T cells in healthy people across ages. TCRdb reprocessed the 5' RACE reads via MiXCR and lists one record per CDR3 protein. The profile shows just over 1 million distinct CDR3 sequences, under 55% of them singletons. Sequenced input: blood. These receptors originate from an older woman in good health. Both conserved end residues are part of each CDR3. A D gene is named only where the DNA matches it firmly. A clone size is listed for some rows: how often the clone was seen (once, few, many), or a class if it is expanded.

>TRBD2|TRBV25-1|TRBJ2-7|few
CASSEFPAGTSYEQYF
TGTGCCAGCAGTGAATTTCCAGCGGGAACCTCCTACGAGCAGTACTTC
>-|TRBV12-3/TRBV12-4|TRBJ2-5|many
CASTQGETQYF
TGTGCCAGCACCCAAGGGGAGACCCAGTACTTC
>TRBD2|TRBV19|TRBJ2-3|-
CASSMAGVADTQYF
TGTGCCAGTAGTATGGCGGGAGTTGCAGATACGCAGTATTTT
>TRBD2|TRBV12-3/TRBV12-4|TRBJ2-5|-
CASSWGKRGLAGGIETQYF
TGTGCCAGCAGTTGGGGAAAAAGAGGACTAGCGGGAGGTATAGAGACCCAGTACTTC
>TRBD2|TRBV20-1|TRBJ2-1|-
CSARPGRGREGEQFF
TGCAGTGCGAGGCCGGGTCGCGGGAGGGAGGGTGAGCAGTTCTTC
>TRBD1|TRBV5-1|TRBJ1-5|-
CARGPGQGGRSNQPQHF
TGCGCCAGGGGACCGGGACAGGGGGGTAGAAGCAATCAGCCCCAGCATTTT
>-|TRBV25-1|TRBJ1-1|-
CASSALLNTEAFF
TGTGCCAGTAGTGCGCTTCTGAACACTGAAGCTTTCTTT
>-|TRBV24-1|TRBJ2-3|-
CATAEGLGDTQYF
TGTGCCACCGCCGAAGGCCTCGGCGATACGCAGTATTTT
>TRBD1|TRBV12-3/TRBV12-4|TRBJ2-5|-
CASSFKGPGQQETQYF
TGTGCCAGCAGTTTTAAGGGACCGGGACAGCAAGAGACCCAGTACTTC
>-|TRBV7-3|TRBJ2-1|few
CASSLLNSATLNEQFF
TGTGCCAGCAGCCTCTTAAATAGTGCCACCCTCAATGAGCAGTTCTTC
>-|TRBV10-3|TRBJ2-7|-
CAISESSGSSYNEQYF
TGTGCCATCAGCGAGTCCTCAGGTAGCTCCTACAATGAGCAGTACTTC
>-|TRBV7-9|TRBJ2-7|-
CASSSSGFREQYF
TGTGCCAGCAGCTCAAGTGGGTTCCGGGAGCAGTACTTC
>-|TRBV11-2|TRBJ2-1|-
CASSVGRTIYEQFF
TGTGCCAGCAGCGTGGGACGGACGATCTACGAGCAGTTCTTC
>-|TRBV11-2|TRBJ1-6|-
CASSSGRTYNSPLHF
TGTGCCAGCAGCTCCGGACGCACCTATAATTCACCCCTCCACTTT
>-|TRBV3-1|TRBJ2-7|-
CASSQALPGLPYEQYF
TGTGCCAGCAGCCAAGCCCTCCCGGGGCTTCCCTACGAGCAGTACTTC
>TRBD1|TRBV12-3/TRBV12-4|TRBJ2-5|once
CASSPDRVWETQYF
TGTGCCAGCAGCCCGGACAGGGTGTGGGAGACCCAGTACTTC
>TRBD2|TRBV4-1|TRBJ2-1|-
CASSQLFTSEGSYNEQFF
TGCGCCAGCAGCCAACTATTTACTAGCGAAGGCTCCTACAATGAGCAGTTCTTC
>-|TRBV2|TRBJ2-3|few
CASSEGRVSTDTQYF
TGTGCCAGCAGCGAGGGGCGAGTCTCCACAGATACGCAGTATTTT
>-|TRBV2|TRBJ2-1|once
CASVTGGGQFF
TGTGCCAGCGTGACAGGTGGTGGACAGTTCTTC
>-|TRBV20-1|TRBJ1-1|-
CSANRRGRDTEAFF
TGCAGTGCTAACCGCAGGGGTAGGGACACTGAAGCTTTCTTT
>TRBD2|TRBV29-1|TRBJ2-1|few
CSVRLAGGPHNEQFF
TGCAGCGTTCGACTAGCGGGAGGGCCCCACAATGAGCAGTTCTTC
>-|TRBV29-1|TRBJ2-1|-
CSVVRDYNEQFF
TGCAGCGTTGTGAGGGACTACAATGAGCAGTTCTTC
>TRBD2|TRBV3-1|TRBJ2-5|few
CASSQEGTTRETQYF
TGTGCCAGCAGCCAAGAGGGGACTACTCGCGAGACCCAGTACTTC